This TCR beta chain was recovered during a study of shared clonotypes between healthy human individuals. Overall study context: Researchers assigned three CD4 naive, three CD4 memory, two CD8 naive and one CD8 memory plate to each donor.

Germline V gene data show CDR1 as MNHNS and CDR2 as SASEGT. The CDR3 sequence is 12 residues long. The V end was cut by 8 bases, the J end by 4 bases, with 9 bases between. Repertoires were generated with immunoSEQ multiplex PCR, while TCRdb's copy carries only in-frame clones and drops some. Of over 850,000 clones listed, around 78% are singletons. The sequenced sample consisted of memory CD4+ T cells from PBMCs. Specified subset: CD45RA-negative fraction. The chain carries TRBV6-1 and TRBJ1-3; D unresolved. This TCR was sampled from a man younger than 35 in good health. Some clones in this sample may be carry-over from other donors' samples. The CDR3 nucleotides read TGTGCCAGCGACACATTGGGAAACACCATATATTTT. This gives the protein CASDTLGNTIYF.